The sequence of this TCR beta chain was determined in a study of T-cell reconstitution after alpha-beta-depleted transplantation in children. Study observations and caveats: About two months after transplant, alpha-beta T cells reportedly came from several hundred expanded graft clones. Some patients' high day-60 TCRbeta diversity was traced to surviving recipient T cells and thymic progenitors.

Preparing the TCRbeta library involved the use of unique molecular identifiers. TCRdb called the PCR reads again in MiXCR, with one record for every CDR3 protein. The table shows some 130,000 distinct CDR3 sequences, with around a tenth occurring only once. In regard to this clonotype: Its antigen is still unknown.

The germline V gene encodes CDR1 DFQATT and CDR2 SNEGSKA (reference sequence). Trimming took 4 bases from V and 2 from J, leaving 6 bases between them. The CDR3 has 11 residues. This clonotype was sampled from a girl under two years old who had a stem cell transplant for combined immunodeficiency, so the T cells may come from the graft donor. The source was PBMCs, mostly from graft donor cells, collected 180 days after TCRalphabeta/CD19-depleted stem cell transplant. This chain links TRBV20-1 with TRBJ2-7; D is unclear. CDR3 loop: CSATPTYEQYF. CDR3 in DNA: TGCAGTGCTACCCCTACCTACGAGCAGTACTTC.